This TCR beta chain derives from a study of TIL therapy for anti-PD-1-resistant metastatic lung cancer. Time point meaning: pre-treatment sample, taken before nivolumab and TIL therapy. The CDR3 covers 17 residues. J lost 4 bases, V lost 4 bases, and 13 bases had no gene match. Looked up from germline, CDR1 is LGHNA and CDR2 is YSLEER. The immunoSEQ assay was v3. Method: immunoSEQ multiplex PCR; TCRdb's copy keeps in-frame clones and lacks some. The sample contains about 21,000 clones, 70% to 85% of which appear only once. This sequence was found in a person between 30 and 80 years old with non-small cell lung cancer. The sequencing used blood, collected at baseline. The gene calls are TRBV4-3 and TRBJ2-5, with 9 bases identical to TRBD2. The CDR3 coding sequence is TGCGCCAGCAGCCGATGGCGGGGGGGCCGGGGTTCAGAGACCCAGTACTTC. It specifies CASSRWRGGRGSETQYF.